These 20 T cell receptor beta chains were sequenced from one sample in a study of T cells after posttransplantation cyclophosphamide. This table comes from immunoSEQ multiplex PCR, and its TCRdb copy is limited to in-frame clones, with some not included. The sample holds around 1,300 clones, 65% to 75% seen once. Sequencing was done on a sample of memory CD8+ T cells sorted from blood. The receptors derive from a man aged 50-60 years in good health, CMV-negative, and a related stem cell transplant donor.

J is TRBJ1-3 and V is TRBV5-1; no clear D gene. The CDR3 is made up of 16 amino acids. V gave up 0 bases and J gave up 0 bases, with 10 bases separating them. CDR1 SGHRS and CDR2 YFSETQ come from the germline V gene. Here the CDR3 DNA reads TGCGCCAGCAGCTTGGATGGGCAGTCCTCTGGAAACACCATATATTTT. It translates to CASSLDGQSSGNTIYF.

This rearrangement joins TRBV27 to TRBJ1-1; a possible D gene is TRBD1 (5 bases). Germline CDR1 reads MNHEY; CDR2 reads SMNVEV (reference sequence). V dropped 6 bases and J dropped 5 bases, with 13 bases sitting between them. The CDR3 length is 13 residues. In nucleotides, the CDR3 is TGTGCCAGCAGCGATGGACGGGGGACTGAAGCTTTCTTT. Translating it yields CASSDGRGTEAFF.

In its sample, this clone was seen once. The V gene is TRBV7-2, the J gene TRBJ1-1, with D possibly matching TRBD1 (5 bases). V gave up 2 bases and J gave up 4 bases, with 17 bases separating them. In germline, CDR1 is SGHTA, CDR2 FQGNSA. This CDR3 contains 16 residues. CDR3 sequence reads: CASSLRVGGDSTEAFF. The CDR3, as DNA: TGTGCCAGCAGCTTAAGGGTCGGGGGGGATAGCACTGAAGCTTTCTTT.

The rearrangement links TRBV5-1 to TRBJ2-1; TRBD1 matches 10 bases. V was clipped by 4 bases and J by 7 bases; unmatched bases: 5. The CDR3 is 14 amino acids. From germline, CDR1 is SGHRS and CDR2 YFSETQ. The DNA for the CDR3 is TGCGCCAGCAGCGCGACAGGGGGCACGAATGAGCAGTTCTTC. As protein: CASSATGGTNEQFF.

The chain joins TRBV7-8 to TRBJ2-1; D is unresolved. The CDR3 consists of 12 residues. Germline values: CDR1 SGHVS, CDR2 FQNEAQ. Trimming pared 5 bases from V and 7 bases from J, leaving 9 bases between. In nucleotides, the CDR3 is TGTGCCAGCAGCGCCTTACAGAATGAGCAGTTCTTC. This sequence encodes CASSALQNEQFF. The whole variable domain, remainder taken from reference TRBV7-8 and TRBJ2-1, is GAGVSQSPRYKVAKRGQDVALRCDPISGHVSLFWYQQALGQGPEFLTYFQNEAQLDKSGLPSDRFFAERPEGSVSTLKIQRTQQEDSAVYLCASSALQNEQFFGPGTRLTVL.

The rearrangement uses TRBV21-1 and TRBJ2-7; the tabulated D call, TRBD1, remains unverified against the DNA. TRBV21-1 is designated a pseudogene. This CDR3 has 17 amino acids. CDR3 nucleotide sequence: TGTGCCAGCAGCAAAAGGGGGGTACAGGGGGTTTCCTACGAGCAGTACTTC. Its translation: CASSKRGVQGVSYEQYF.

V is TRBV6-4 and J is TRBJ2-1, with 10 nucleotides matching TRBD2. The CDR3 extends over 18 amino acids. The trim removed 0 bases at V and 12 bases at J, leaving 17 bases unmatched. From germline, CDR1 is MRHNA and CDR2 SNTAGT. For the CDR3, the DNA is TGTGCCAGCAGTGACTCGTTCTGGGCTAGCGGGAGTTCCAAGGGGCAGTTCTTC. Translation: CASSDSFWASGSSKGQFF.

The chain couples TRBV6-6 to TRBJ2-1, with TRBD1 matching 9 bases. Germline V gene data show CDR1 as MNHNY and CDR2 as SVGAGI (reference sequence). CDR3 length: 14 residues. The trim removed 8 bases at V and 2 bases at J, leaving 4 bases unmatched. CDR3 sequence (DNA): TGTGCCAGCGGAGGGACAGGGCCCTACAATGAGCAGTTCTTC. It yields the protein CASGGTGPYNEQFF.

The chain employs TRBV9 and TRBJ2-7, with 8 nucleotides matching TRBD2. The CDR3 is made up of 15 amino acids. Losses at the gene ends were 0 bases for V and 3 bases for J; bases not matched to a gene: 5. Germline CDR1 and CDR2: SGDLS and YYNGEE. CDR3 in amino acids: CASSVGRGDNYEQYF. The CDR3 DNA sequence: TGTGCCAGCAGCGTAGGGCGGGGGGACAACTACGAGCAGTACTTC.

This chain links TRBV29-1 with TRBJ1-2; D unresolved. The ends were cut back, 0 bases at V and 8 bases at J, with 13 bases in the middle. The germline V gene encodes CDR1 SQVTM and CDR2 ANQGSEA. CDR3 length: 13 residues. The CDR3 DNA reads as TGCAGCGTTGAAGAGCAGCTCCAGGCGGGCTACACCTTC. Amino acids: CSVEEQLQAGYTF.

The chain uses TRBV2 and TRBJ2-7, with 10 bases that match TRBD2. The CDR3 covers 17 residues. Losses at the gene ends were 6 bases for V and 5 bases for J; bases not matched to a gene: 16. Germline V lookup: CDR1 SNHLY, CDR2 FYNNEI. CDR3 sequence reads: CASSHQLGTSVYDEQYF. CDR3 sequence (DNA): TGTGCCAGCAGCCACCAGTTGGGGACTAGCGTCTATGACGAGCAGTACTTC.

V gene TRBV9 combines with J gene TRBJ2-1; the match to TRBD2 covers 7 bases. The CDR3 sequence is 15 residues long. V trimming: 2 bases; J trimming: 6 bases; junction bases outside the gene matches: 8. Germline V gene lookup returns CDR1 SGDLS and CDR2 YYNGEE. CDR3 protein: CASSVGTNPINEQFF. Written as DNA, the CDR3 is TGTGCCAGCAGCGTGGGGACTAACCCTATCAATGAGCAGTTCTTC.

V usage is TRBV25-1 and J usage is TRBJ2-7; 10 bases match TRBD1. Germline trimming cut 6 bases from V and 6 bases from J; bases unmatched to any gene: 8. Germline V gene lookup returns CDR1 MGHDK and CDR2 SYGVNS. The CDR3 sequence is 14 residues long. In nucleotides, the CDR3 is TGTGCCAGCAGAGCGGGACAGGGGTTCTCCGAGCAGTACTTC. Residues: CASRAGQGFSEQYF.

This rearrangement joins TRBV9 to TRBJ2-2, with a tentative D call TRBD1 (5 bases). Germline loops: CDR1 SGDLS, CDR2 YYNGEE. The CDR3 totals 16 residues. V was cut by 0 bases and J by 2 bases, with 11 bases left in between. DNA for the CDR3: TGTGCCAGCAGCGTAGAGCAGCAGGGTAACACCGGGGAGCTGTTTTTT. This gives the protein CASSVEQQGNTGELFF.

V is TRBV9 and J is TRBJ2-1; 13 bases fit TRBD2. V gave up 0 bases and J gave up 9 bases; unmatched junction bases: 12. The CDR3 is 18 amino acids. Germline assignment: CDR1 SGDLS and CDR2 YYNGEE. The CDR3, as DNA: TGTGCCAGCAGCGTAGTACCAACCGGGACTAGCGGGGTCTCTGAGCAGTTCTTC. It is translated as CASSVVPTGTSGVSEQFF.

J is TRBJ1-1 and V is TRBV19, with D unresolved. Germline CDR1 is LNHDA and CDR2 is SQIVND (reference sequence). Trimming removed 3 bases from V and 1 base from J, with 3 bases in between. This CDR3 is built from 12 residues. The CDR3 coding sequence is TGTGCCAGTAGTATCCAGAACACTGAAGCTTTCTTT. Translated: CASSIQNTEAFF.

CDR3 in DNA: TGTGCCAGCAGCCCCACTGAATCCGGCAATCAGCCCCAGCATTTT. This translates into CASSPTESGNQPQHF. The chain employs TRBV7-9 and TRBJ1-5, with unresolved D. The CDR3 spans 15 residues. V dropped 5 bases and J dropped 2 bases, with 13 bases sitting between them. Germline V gives CDR1 SEHNR, CDR2 FQNEAQ (reference sequence). The whole variable domain, filled in from reference TRBV7-9 and TRBJ1-5, reads DTGVSQNPRHKITKRGQNVTFRCDPISEHNRLYWYRQTLGQGPEFLTYFQNEAQLEKSRLLSDRFSAERPKGSFSTLEIQRTEQGDSAMYLCASSPTESGNQPQHFGDGTRLSIL.

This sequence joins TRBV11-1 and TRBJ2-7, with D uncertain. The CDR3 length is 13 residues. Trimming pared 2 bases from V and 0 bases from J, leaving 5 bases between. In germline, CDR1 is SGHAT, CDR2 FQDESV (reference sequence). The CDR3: CASSLHTSYEQYF. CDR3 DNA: TGTGCCAGCAGCTTACACACCTCCTACGAGCAGTACTTC.

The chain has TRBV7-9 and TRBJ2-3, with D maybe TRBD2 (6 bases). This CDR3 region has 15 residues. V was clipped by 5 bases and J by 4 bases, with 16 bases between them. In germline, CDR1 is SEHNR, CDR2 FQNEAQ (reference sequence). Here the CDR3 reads CASSLREVWADTQYF. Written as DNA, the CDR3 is TGTGCCAGCAGCCTCAGGGAGGTTTGGGCAGATACGCAGTATTTT.

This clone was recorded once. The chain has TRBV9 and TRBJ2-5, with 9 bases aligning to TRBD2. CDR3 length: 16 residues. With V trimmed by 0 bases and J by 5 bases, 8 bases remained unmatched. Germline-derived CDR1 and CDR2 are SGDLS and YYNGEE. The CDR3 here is CASSVVVAGASETQYF. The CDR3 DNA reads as TGTGCCAGCAGCGTAGTGGTAGCGGGAGCTTCGGAGACCCAGTACTTC.